The sequence of this T cell receptor (beta chain) was determined in a study of beta chain features in type 1 diabetes. Study results and caveats: People with Type 1 diabetes carried modestly yet significantly shorter TCRB CDR3s in all four CD4+ subsets.

As regards this clone: The antigen remains unidentified.

V lost 5 bases and J 5 bases, leaving 15 bases between the germline ends. CDR1 is SGHTA, CDR2 FQGNSA, per germline. The CDR3 runs to 15 residues. Expressed TCRB transcripts were sequenced because the isolated RNA had all been reverse transcribed beforehand. Produced via immunoSEQ multiplex PCR; TCRdb's table is partial and in-frame only. The profile shows 150,000 to 200,000 clones, almost 65% of them singletons. Purity exceeding 95% was reached by all sorted populations. This receptor was obtained from a man younger than 40 with type 1 diabetes. J is TRBJ1-4 and V is TRBV7-2; perhaps TRBD1 as D (5 bases). Source material: naive CD4+ T cells from blood. The CDR3 coding sequence is TGTGCCAGCAGCCCCTCGGGACTGGAGAATGAAAAACTGTTTTTT. The encoded protein is CASSPSGLENEKLFF. Supplemented by reference TRBV7-2 and TRBJ1-4, the full variable domain reads GAGVSQSPSNKVTEKGKDVELRCDPISGHTALYWYRQSLGQGLEFLIYFQGNSAPDKSGLPSDRFSAERTGGSVSTLTIQRTQQEDSAVYLCASSPSGLENEKLFFGSGTQLSVL.